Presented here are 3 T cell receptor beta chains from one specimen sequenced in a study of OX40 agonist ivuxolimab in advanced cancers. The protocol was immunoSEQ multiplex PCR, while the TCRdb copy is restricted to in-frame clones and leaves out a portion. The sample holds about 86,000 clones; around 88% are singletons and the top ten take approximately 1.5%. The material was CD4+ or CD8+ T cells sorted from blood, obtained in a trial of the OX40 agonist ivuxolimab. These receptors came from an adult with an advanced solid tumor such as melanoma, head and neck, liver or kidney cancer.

The CDR3 DNA follows: TGCGCCAGCAGCTTGGGAGAGGGACAGGGTTATCAGCCCCAGCATTTT. Its protein is CASSLGEGQGYQPQHF. The chain combines TRBV5-1 with TRBJ1-5, with 9 nucleotides matching TRBD1. The germline gives CDR1 SGHRS, CDR2 YFSETQ. The CDR3 has 16 amino acids. Trimming removed 0 bases from V and 5 bases from J; junction bases left unmatched: 6.

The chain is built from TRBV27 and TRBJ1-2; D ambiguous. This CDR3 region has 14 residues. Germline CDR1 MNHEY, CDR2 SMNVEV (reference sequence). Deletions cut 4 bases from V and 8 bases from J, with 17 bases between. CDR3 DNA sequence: TGTGCCAGCAGTTCGGCAGGTCCGCGAAGAGGCTACACCTTC. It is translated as CASSSAGPRRGYTF.

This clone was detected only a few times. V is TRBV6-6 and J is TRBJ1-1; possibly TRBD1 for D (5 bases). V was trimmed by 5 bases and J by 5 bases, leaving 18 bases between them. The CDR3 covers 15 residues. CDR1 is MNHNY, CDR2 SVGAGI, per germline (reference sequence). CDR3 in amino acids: CASSDPGASGTEAFF. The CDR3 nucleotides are TGTGCCAGCAGTGACCCCGGGGCCTCTGGGACTGAAGCTTTCTTT.